This T cell receptor (beta chain) was profiled in a study of blood T cell repertoires in COVID-19. The overall study: Donors in the United States, Italy and Spain gave samples during acute or convalescent COVID-19. The cDNA or gDNA used as material had been derived from T cells, B-cell-depleted T cells, or PBMCs.

The study recruited people aged 18 to 89 years across about two dozen US areas. The protocol was immunoSEQ multiplex PCR, while the TCRdb copy is restricted to in-frame clones and leaves out a portion. The sample has 200,000 to 250,000 clones, about 86% seen once. Germline CDR1 reads MDHEN; CDR2 reads SYDVKM. V lost 4 bases and J lost 3; bases outside the gene matches: 8. The CDR3 length is 17 residues. The clonotype originates from a woman aged 45-59 years with acute COVID-19. The sequenced sample was PBMCs or T cells enriched from blood (not recorded which). V and J are TRBV28 and TRBJ2-1, with 11 bases lining up with TRBD2. The CDR3 reads CASSSGTSGAYYNEQFF. CDR3 nucleotide sequence: TGTGCCAGCAGTTCAGGGACTAGCGGAGCCTACTACAATGAGCAGTTCTTC.